The sequence of this T cell receptor beta chain was determined in a study of blood T cell repertoires in COVID-19. The CDR3 runs to 17 residues. Germline V gene lookup returns CDR1 MNHNY and CDR2 SVGAGI (reference sequence). V lost 5 bases, J lost 1 base, and 7 bases stayed unmatched. The repertoire was sequenced with immunoSEQ multiplex PCR; TCRdb's copy has only in-frame clones and lacks some. The profile shows fewer than 450,000 clones, approximately 90% of them singletons. Source material: peripheral blood. The clonotype was recovered from a woman between 45 and 65 years old with COVID-19, enrolled during active disease. The chain joins TRBV6-6 to TRBJ2-2; 10 bases are a match to TRBD2. This CDR3 is CASSLLAGPLNTGELFF. The DNA for the CDR3 is TGTGCCAGCAGTCTACTAGCGGGGCCCTTGAACACCGGGGAGCTGTTTTTT.